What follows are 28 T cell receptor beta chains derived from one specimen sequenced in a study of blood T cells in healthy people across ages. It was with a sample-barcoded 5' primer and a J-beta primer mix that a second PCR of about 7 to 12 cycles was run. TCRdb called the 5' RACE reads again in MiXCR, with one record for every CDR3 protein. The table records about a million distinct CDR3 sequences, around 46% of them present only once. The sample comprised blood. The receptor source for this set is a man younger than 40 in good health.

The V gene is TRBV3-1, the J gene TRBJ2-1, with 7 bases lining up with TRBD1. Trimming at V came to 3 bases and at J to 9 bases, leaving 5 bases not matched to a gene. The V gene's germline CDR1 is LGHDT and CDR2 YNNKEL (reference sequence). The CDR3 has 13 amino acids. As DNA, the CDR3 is TGTGCCAGCAGCCAGGAAGGGGGCGGTGAGCAGTTCTTC. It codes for CASSQEGGGEQFF.

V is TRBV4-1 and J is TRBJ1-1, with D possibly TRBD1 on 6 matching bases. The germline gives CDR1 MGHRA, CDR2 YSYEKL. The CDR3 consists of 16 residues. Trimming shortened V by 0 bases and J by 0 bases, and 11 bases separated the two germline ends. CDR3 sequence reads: CASSQDPGTLNTEAFF. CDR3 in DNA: TGCGCCAGCAGCCAAGATCCTGGGACATTGAACACTGAAGCTTTCTTT.

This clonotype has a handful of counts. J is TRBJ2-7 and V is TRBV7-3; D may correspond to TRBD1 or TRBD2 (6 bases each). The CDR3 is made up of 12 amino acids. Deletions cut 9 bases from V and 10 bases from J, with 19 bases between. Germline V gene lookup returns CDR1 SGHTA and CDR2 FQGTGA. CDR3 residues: CASSKRGGTQYF. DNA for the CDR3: TGTGCCAGTAGCAAAAGGGGCGGGACACAGTACTTC.

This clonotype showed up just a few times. CDR3 in DNA: TGCGCCAGCAGCCAAGGGAGGGGAGATTTTGTCGAGCAGTACTTC. This codes for CASSQGRGDFVEQYF. This chain joins TRBV4-1 and TRBJ2-7; D perhaps matches TRBD2 (6 bases). This CDR3 is 15 amino acids long. Looked up from germline, CDR1 is MGHRA and CDR2 is YSYEKL. V was clipped by 1 base and J by 6 bases, with 16 bases between them.

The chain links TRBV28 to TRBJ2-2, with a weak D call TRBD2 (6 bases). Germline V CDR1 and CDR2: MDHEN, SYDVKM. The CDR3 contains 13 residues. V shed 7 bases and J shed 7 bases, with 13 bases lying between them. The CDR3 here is CASTLSGIGELFF. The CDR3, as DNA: TGTGCCAGCACGCTTAGCGGCATCGGGGAGCTGTTTTTT.

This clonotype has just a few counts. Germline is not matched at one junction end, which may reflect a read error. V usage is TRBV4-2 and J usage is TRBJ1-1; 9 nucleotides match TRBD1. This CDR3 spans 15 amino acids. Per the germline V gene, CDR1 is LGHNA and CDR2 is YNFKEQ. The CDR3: CASSQEGQGRTETFF. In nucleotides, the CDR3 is TGTGCCAGCAGCCAAGAGGGACAGGGCAGGACTGAAACTTTCTTT.

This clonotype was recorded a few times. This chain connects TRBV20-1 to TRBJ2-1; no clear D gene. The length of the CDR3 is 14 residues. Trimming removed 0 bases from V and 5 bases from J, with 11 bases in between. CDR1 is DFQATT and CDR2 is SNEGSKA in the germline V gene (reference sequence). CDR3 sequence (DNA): TGCAGTGCTAGAGATCTCTTATCCCACAATGAGCAGTTCTTC. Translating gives CSARDLLSHNEQFF.

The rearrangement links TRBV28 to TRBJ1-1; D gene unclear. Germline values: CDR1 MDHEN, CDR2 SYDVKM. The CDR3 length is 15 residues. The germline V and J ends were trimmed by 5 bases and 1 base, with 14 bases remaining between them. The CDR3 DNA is TGTGCCAGCAGTGCAACCGGGAATGGGAACACTGAAGCTTTCTTT. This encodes CASSATGNGNTEAFF.

The CDR3 here is CASGRDYYTQYF. The CDR3 nucleotides read TGTGCTAGTGGCCGGGACTATTATACGCAGTATTTT. The rearrangement uses TRBV12-5 and TRBJ2-3, with 7 bases identical to TRBD2. This CDR3 has 12 amino acids. Trimming removed 6 bases from V and 7 bases from J; junction bases left unmatched: 4. Germline V gene data show CDR1 as LGHNT and CDR2 as FRNRAP.

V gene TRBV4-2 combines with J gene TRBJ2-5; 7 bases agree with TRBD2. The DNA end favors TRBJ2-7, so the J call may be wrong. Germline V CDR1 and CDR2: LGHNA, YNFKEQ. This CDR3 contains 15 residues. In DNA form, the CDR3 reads TGTGCCAGCAGCCAAGCCCTTACTAGCGAGGGCGAGCAGTACTTC. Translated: CASSQALTSEGEQYF.

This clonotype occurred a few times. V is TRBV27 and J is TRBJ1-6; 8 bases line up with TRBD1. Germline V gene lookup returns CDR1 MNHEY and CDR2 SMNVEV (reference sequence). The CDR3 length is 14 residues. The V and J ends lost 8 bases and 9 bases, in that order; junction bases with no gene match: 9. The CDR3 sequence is CASRLLQGGSPLHF. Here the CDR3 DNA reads TGTGCCAGCCGACTTTTACAGGGGGGTTCACCCCTCCACTTT.

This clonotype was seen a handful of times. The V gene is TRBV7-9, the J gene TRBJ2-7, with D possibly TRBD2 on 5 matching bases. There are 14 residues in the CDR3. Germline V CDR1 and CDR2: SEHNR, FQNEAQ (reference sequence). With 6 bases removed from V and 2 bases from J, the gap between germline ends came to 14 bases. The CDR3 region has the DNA TGTGCCAGCAGGTCAGGTACCGGGACCTACGAGCAGTACTTC. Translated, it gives CASRSGTGTYEQYF. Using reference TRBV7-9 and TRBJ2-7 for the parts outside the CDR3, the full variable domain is DTGVSQNPRHKITKRGQNVTFRCDPISEHNRLYWYRQTLGQGPEFLTYFQNEAQLEKSRLLSDRFSAERPKGSFSTLEIQRTEQGDSAMYLCASRSGTGTYEQYFGPGTRLTVT.

The CDR3 is CSATTLDRAQETQYF. CDR3 bases: TGCAGTGCTACCACGCTAGACAGGGCACAAGAGACCCAGTACTTC. The genes are TRBV20-1 and TRBJ2-5, with 7 bases fitting TRBD1. The length of the CDR3 is 15 residues. After removal of 4 bases from V and 2 bases from J, the junction contained 10 bases not matched to a gene. From germline, CDR1 is DFQATT and CDR2 SNEGSKA (reference sequence).

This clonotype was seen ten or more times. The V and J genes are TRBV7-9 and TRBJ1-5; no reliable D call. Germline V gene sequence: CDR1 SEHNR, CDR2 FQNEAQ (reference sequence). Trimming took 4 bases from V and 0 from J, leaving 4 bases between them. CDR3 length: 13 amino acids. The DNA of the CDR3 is TGTGCCAGCAGCTACAGTAGCAATCAGCCCCAGCATTTT. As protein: CASSYSSNQPQHF.

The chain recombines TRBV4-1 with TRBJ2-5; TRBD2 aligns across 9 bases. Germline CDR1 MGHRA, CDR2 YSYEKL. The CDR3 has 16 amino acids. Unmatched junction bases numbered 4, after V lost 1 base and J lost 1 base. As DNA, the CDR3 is TGCGCCAGCAGCCAAGCTCCTAGCGGGGTCCAAGAGACCCAGTACTTC. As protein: CASSQAPSGVQETQYF.

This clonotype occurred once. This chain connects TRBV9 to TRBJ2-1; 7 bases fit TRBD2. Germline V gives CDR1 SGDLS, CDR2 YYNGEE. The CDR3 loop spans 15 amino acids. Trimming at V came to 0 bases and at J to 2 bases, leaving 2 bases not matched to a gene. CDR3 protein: CASSVVAGAYNEQFF. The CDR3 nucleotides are TGTGCCAGCAGCGTAGTGGCGGGAGCCTACAATGAGCAGTTCTTC.

The CDR3 nucleotides are TGCAGTGCTGGCCACATGGGGGGTGGGGCCAACGTCCTGACTTTC. The encoded protein is CSAGHMGGGANVLTF. J is TRBJ2-6 and V is TRBV20-1; tentatively, D is TRBD2 (6 bases). V dropped 5 bases and J dropped 3 bases, with 14 bases sitting between them. This CDR3 spans 15 amino acids. From germline, CDR1 is DFQATT and CDR2 SNEGSKA (reference sequence).

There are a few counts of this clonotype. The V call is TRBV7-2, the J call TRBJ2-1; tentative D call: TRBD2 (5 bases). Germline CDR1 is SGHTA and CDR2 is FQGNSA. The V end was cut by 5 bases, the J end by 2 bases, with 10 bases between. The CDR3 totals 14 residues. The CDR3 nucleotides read TGTGCCAGCAGCAAGGCGGAGGCCTACAATGAGCAGTTCTTC. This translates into CASSKAEAYNEQFF.

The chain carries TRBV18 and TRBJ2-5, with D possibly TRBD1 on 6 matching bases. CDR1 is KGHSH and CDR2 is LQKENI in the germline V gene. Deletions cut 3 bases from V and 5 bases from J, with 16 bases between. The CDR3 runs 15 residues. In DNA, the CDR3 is TGTGCCAGCTCACCCGGTGACCAGGGGATGGAGACCCAGTACTTC. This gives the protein CASSPGDQGMETQYF.

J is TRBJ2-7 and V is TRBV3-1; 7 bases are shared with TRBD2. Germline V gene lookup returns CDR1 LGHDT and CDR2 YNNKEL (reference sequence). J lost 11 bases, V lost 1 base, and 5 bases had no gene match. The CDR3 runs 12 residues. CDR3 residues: CASSQAAGDKYF. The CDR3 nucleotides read TGTGCCAGCAGCCAAGCGGCGGGGGATAAGTACTTC.

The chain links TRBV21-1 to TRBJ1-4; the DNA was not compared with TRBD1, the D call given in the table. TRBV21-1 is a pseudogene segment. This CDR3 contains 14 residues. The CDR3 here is CASSNRDSAEKLFF. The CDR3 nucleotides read TGTGCCAGCAGCAACCGGGACAGTGCTGAAAAACTGTTTTTT.

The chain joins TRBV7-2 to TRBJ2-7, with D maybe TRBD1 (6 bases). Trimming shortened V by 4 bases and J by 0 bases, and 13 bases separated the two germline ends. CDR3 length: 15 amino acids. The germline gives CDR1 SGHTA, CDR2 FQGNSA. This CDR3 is CASSSRGHGSYEQYF. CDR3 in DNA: TGTGCCAGCAGCTCCCGGGGACATGGCTCCTACGAGCAGTACTTC.

CDR3 sequence (DNA): TGCAGTGCTAGAGTGGAGCCTACTAGCAATCAGCCCCAGCATTTT. This encodes CSARVEPTSNQPQHF. The chain joins TRBV20-1 to TRBJ1-5; no clear D gene. V lost 1 base to trimming and J lost 0 bases, with 10 bases between them. Germline V gene lookup returns CDR1 DFQATT and CDR2 SNEGSKA (reference sequence). The CDR3 loop spans 15 amino acids.

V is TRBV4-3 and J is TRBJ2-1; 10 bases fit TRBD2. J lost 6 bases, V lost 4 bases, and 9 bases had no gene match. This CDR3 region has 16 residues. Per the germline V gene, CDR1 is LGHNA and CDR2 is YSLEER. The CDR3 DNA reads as TGCGCCAGCAGCCCCCAAAGCGGGGGGGGTGGCAATGAGCAGTTCTTC. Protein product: CASSPQSGGGGNEQFF.

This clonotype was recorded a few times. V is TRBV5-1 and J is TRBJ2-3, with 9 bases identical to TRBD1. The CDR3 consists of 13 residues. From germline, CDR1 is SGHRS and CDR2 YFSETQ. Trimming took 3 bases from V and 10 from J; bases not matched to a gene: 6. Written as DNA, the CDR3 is TGCGCCAGCAGCTCGGACAGGGGTGGGGCGCAGTATTTT. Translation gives CASSSDRGGAQYF.

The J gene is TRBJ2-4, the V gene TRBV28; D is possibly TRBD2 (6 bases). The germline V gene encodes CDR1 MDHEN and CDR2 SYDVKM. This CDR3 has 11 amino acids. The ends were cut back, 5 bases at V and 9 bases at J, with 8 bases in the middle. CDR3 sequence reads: CASSLGGIQYF. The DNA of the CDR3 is TGTGCCAGCAGTCTGGGAGGCATTCAGTACTTC.

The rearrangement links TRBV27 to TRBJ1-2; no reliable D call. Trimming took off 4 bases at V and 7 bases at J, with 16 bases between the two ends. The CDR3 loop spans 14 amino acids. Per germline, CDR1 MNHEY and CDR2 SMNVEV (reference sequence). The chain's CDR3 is CASSSDKKVSGYTF. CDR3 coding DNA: TGTGCCAGCAGTTCCGACAAGAAGGTTTCTGGCTACACCTTC.

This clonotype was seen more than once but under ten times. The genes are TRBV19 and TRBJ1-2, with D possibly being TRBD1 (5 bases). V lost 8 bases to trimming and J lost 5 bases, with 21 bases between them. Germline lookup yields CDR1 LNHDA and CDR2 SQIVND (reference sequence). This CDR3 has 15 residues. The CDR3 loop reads CASAIRDPGRYGYTF. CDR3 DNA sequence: TGTGCCAGTGCGATCCGGGACCCCGGGAGATATGGCTACACCTTC.